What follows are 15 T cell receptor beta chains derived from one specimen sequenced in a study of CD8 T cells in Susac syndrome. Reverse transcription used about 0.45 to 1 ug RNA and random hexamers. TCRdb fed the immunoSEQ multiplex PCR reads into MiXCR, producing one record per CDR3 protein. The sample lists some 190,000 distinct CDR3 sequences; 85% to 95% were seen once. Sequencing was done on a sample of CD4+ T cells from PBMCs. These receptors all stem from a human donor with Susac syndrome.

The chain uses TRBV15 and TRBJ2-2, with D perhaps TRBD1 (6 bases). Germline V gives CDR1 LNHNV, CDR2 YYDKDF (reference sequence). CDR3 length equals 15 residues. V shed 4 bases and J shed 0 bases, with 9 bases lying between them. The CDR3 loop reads CATSTWTANTGELFF. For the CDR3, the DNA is TGTGCCACCAGCACCTGGACAGCGAACACCGGGGAGCTGTTTTTT.

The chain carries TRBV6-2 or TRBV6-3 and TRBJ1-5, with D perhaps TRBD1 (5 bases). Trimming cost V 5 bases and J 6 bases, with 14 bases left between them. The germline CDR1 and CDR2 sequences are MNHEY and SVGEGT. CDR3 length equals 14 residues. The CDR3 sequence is CASSVQGGSQPQHF. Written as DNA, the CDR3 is TGTGCCAGCAGTGTCCAGGGCGGTAGTCAGCCCCAGCATTTT.

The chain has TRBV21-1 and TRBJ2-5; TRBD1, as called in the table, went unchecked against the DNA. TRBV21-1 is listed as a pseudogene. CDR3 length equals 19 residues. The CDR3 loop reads CASSKAPGGRQGAGETQYF. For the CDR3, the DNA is TGTGCCAGCAGCAAAGCGCCGGGGGGTCGACAGGGGGCGGGAGAGACCCAGTACTTC.

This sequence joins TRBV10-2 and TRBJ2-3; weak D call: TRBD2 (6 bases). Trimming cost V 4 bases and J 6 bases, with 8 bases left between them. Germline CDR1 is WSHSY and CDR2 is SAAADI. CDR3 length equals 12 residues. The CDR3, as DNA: TGCGCCAGCAGTGGGGGGGTGGATACGCAGTATTTT. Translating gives CASSGGVDTQYF.

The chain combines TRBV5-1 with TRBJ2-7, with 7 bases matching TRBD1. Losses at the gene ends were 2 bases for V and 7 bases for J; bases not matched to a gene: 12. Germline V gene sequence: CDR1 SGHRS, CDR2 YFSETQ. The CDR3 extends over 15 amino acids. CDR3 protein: CASSFDDRAIKEQYF. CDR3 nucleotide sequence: TGCGCCAGCAGCTTTGACGACAGGGCGATAAAGGAGCAGTACTTC.

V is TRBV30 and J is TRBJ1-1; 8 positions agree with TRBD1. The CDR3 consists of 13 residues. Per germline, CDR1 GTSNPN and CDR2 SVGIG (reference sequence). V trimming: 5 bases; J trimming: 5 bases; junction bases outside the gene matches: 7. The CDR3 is CAWGGQGRTEAFF. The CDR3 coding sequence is TGTGCCTGGGGCGGACAGGGAAGGACTGAAGCTTTCTTT. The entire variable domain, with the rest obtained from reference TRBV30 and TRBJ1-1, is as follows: SQTIHQWPATLVQPVGSPLSLECTVEGTSNPNLYWYRQAAGRGLQLLFYSVGIGQISSEVPQNLSASRPQDRQFILSSKKLLLSDSGFYLCAWGGQGRTEAFFGQGTRLTVV.

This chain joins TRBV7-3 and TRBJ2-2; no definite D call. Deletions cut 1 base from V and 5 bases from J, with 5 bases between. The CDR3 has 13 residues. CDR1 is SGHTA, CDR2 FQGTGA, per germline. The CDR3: CASSLISTGELFF. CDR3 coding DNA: TGTGCCAGCAGCTTAATTTCGACCGGGGAGCTGTTTTTT. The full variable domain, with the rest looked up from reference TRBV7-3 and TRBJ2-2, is GAGVSQTPSNKVTEKGKYVELRCDPISGHTALYWYRQSLGQGPEFLIYFQGTGAADDSGLPNDRFFAVRPEGSVSTLKIQRTERGDSAVYLCASSLISTGELFFGEGSRLTVL.

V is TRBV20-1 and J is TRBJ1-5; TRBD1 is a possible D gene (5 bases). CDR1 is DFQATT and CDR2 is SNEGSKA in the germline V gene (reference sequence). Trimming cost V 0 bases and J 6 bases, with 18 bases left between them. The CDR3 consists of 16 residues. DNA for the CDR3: TGCAGTGCTAGAGACCGGCTTGGAGGGGATAGTCAGCCCCAGCATTTT. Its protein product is CSARDRLGGDSQPQHF.

CDR3 region: CATMSQGFSYEQYF. As DNA, the CDR3 is TGTGCCACCATGAGTCAGGGTTTCTCCTACGAGCAGTACTTC. The chain is built from TRBV6-2 or TRBV6-3 and TRBJ2-7, with a weak D call TRBD1 (5 bases). CDR3 length equals 14 residues. V dropped 10 bases and J dropped 0 bases, with 16 bases sitting between them. Germline V CDR1 and CDR2: MNHEY, SVGEGT.

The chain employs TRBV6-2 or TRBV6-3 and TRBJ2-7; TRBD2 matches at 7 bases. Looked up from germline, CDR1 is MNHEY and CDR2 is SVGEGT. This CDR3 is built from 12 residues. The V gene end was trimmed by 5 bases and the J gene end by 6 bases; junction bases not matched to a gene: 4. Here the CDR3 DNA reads TGTGCCAGCAGTGAGCGGGGCAGCGAGCAGTACTTC. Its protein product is CASSERGSEQYF.

The CDR3 DNA reads TGTGCCAGCAGAGCTAGCGGGGTGGCAGATACGCAGTATTTT. Its protein product is CASRASGVADTQYF. The rearrangement links TRBV6-6 to TRBJ2-3, with 9 bases fitting TRBD2. This CDR3 contains 14 residues. Losses at the gene ends were 6 bases for V and 4 bases for J; bases not matched to a gene: 5. Germline V gene data show CDR1 as MNHNY and CDR2 as SVGAGI (reference sequence).

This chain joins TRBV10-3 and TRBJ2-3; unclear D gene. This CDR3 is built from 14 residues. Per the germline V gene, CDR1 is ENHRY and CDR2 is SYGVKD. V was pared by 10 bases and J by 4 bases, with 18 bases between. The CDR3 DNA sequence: TGTGCCACCACTCCCTTAAGACCGGCAGATACGCAGTATTTT. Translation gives CATTPLRPADTQYF.

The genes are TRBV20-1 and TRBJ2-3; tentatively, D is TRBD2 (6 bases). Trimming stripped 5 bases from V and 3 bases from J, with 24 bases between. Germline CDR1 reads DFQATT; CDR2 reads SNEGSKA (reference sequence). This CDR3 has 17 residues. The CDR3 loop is CSAGGVGSDYRTDTQYF. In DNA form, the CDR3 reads TGCAGTGCTGGCGGGGTAGGAAGCGATTATAGGACAGATACGCAGTATTTT.

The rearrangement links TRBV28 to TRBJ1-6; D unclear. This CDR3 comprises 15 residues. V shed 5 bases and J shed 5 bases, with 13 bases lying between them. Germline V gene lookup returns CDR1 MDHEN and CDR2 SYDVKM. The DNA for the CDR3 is TGTGCCAGCAGTCGGACCGACATCCATAATTCACCCCTCCACTTT. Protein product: CASSRTDIHNSPLHF.

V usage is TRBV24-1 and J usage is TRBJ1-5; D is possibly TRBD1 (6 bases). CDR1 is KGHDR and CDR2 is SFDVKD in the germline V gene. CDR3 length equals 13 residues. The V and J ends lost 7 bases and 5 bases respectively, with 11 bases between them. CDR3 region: CATRGAEYQPQHF. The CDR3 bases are TGTGCCACCAGGGGGGCGGAGTATCAGCCCCAGCATTTT.